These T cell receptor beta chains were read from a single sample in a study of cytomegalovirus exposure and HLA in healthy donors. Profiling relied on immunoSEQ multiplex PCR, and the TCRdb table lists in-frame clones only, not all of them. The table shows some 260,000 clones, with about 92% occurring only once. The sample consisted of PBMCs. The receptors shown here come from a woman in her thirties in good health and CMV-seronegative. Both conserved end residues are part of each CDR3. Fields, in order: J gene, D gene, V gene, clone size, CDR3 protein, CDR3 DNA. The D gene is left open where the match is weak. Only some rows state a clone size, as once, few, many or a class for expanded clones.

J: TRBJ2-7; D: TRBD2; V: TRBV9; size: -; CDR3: CASSVGPGLAGPEQYF; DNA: TGTGCCAGCAGCGTGGGGCCGGGACTAGCGGGACCCGAGCAGTACTTC
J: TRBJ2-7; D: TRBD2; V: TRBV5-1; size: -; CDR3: CASSWTSGSVYEQYF; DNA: TGCGCCAGCAGCTGGACTAGCGGGAGTGTATACGAGCAGTACTTC
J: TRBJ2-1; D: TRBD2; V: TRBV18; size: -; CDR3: CASSATSGPSDEQFF; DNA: TGTGCCAGCTCAGCGACTAGCGGGCCCTCGGATGAGCAGTTCTTC
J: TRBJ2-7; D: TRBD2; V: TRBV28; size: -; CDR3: CASSSGGTSVPPHTSYEQYF; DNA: TGTGCCAGCAGTTCGGGGGGGACTAGCGTCCCCCCCCACACCTCCTACGAGCAGTACTTC
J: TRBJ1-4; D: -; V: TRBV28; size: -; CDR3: CAGGGGDEKLFF; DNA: TGTGCCGGTGGTGGGGGCGATGAAAAACTGTTTTTT
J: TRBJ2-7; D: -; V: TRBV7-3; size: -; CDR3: CASRSTGRAYEQYF; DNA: TGTGCCAGCAGATCAACGGGGCGGGCCTACGAGCAGTACTTC
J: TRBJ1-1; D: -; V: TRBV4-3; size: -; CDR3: CASSQGATENTEAFF; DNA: TGCGCCAGCAGCCAAGGGGCGACGGAGAACACTGAAGCTTTCTTT
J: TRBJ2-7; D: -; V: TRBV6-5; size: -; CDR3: CASSFRHRTYEQYF; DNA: TGTGCCAGCAGTTTCCGGCACAGGACCTACGAGCAGTACTTC
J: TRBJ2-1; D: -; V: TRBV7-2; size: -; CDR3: CASSFSGSNEQFF; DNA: TGTGCCAGCAGCTTTTCGGGGTCCAATGAGCAGTTCTTC
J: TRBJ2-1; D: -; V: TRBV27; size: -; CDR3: CASRMEQNNYNEQFF; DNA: TGTGCCAGCAGGATGGAACAAAACAACTACAATGAGCAGTTCTTC
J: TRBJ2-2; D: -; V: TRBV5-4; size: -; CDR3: CASSLDLSTGELFF; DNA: TGTGCCAGCAGCTTGGACTTATCCACCGGGGAGCTGTTTTTT
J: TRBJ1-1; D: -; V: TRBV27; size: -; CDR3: CASRGRGRGTEAFF; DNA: TGTGCCAGCAGGGGACGGGGGCGGGGCACTGAAGCTTTCTTT
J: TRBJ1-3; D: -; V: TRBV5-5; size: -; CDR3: CASSLDRGLTSGNTIYF; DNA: TGTGCCAGCAGCTTGGATCGGGGCTTGACGTCTGGAAACACCATATATTTT
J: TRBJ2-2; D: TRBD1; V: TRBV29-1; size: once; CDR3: CSVDTRQQGRNVRTGELFF; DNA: TGCAGCGTTGATACACGTCAACAGGGGCGAAACGTGAGGACCGGGGAGCTGTTTTTT
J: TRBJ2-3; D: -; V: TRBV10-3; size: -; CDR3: CAITDPREKRGESSADTQYF; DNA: TGTGCCATCACGGACCCCCGCGAGAAAAGAGGCGAGTCCAGCGCAGATACGCAGTATTTT
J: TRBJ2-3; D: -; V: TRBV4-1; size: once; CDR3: CASRQITSTDTQYF; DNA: TGCGCCAGTAGACAGATAACTAGCACAGATACGCAGTATTTT